Listed here is a single TCR beta chain. Germline is not matched at one junction end, which may reflect a read error. This specimen comes from a study of memory CD8 T cells in hepatitis C reinfection. TCRdb's table, derived via immunoSEQ multiplex PCR, lists solely in-frame clones and lacks some. The sample has under 50,000 clones, roughly 90% seen once. Time point given: peak reinfection, 3 to 8 weeks after reinfection detection. TCR sequencing was done directly ex vivo on sorted cells, without expansion in vitro. The TCR sequence derives from a young man with hepatitis C virus infection. What was sequenced was naive CD8+ T cells sorted from blood.

In DNA form, the CDR3 reads TGTGCCAGCAGCTATATTGACTCCTTCTTC. It is translated as CASSYIDSFF. The chain employs TRBV6-5 and TRBJ2-7; D gene uncertain. This CDR3 is 10 amino acids long. The germline V gene has CDR1 MNHEY and CDR2 SVGAGI.